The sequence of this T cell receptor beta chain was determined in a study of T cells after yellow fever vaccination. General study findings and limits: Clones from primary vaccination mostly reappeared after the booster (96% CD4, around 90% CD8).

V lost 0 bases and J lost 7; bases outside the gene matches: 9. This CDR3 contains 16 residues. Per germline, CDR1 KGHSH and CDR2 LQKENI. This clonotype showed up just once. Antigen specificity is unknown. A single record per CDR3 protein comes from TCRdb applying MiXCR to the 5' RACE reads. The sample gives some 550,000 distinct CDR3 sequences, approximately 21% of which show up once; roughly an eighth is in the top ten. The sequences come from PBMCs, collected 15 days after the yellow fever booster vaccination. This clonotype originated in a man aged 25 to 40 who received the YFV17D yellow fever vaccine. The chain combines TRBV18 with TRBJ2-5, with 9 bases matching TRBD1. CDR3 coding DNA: TGTGCCAGCTCACCACCTGGGACAGGGATTGGAGGGACCCAGTACTTC. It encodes CASSPPGTGIGGTQYF.